Relative to its sample, the clone carrying this T cell receptor (beta chain) is medium-sized. Its specificity is unknown. The CDR3 totals 13 residues. V lost 2 bases to trimming and J lost 6 bases, with 9 bases between them. Germline CDR1 SGHRS, CDR2 YFSETQ. Each patient went into thyroid surgery without having received any treatment. This entry is derived from a study of metastatic and nonmetastatic thyroid tumors. Study information: Across peripheral blood and tumor or nodule tissue samples taken from malignant and benign thyroid patients, the repertoires were compared with one another.

Points from the study as a whole: The study reportedly found significantly higher TCR beta diversity in malignant thyroid tumors than benign nodules, in blood and tumor.

Original methodology: The study took CDR3 differences across clinicopathological groups and made a distant-metastasis classifier for papillary thyroid cancer from them. TCRdb re-called the PCR reads through MiXCR. The authors' filters were not applied to this entry. The table shows over 5,500 clones, with about a fifth occurring only once. V and J are TRBV5-1 and TRBJ2-1, with D unclear. Sequenced: adjacent normal tissue. The clonotype originates from a female donor with papillary thyroid cancer or a benign thyroid nodule (not recorded which). Some clones in this sample may be carry-over from other donors' samples. In DNA, the CDR3 is TGCGCCAGCAGCTTATTCCCCGGCAATGAGCAGTTCTTC. This gives the protein CASSLFPGNEQFF.